The 11 T cell receptor beta chains below come from one sample, sequenced in a study of cytomegalovirus exposure and HLA in healthy donors. In the PCR, 60 Vbeta and 13 Jbeta primers were used. The table came from immunoSEQ multiplex PCR; TCRdb's copy has only in-frame clones and leaves some out. The data hold under 200,000 clones, with 75% to 80% observed a single time. What was sequenced was PBMCs. The receptors shown here come from a man in his forties or fifties in good health and CMV-seropositive.

The CDR3 nucleotides are TGTGCCAGCAGTGAGCGCCGCACAGATACGCAGTATTTT. The encoded protein is CASSERRTDTQYF. This chain joins TRBV2 and TRBJ2-3; unclear D gene. The CDR3 runs 13 residues. V lost 3 bases, J lost 1 base, and 5 bases lay in between. CDR1 is SNHLY, CDR2 FYNNEI, per germline.

The V and J genes are TRBV2 and TRBJ2-3; 16 bases match TRBD2. V lost 8 bases to trimming and J lost 5 bases; unmatched junction nucleotides: 7. The CDR3 is made up of 16 amino acids. Germline V gene lookup returns CDR1 SNHLY and CDR2 FYNNEI. The CDR3 loop is CASPGLAGGPGDTQYF. CDR3 bases: TGTGCCAGCCCGGGACTAGCGGGGGGGCCGGGAGATACGCAGTATTTT.

V is TRBV30 and J is TRBJ2-3, with TRBD1 as a possible D gene (5 bases). Germline lookup yields CDR1 GTSNPN and CDR2 SVGIG (reference sequence). Deletions cut 3 bases from V and 0 bases from J, with 10 bases between. The CDR3 runs to 14 residues. The CDR3 loop reads CAWRGPHSTDTQYF. In DNA form, the CDR3 reads TGTGCCTGGAGGGGGCCGCACAGCACAGATACGCAGTATTTT.

V and J are TRBV2 and TRBJ1-4, with 10 positions matching TRBD1. Germline CDR1 and CDR2: SNHLY and FYNNEI. The CDR3 sequence is 16 residues long. After removal of 6 bases from V and 5 bases from J, the junction contained 9 bases not matched to a gene. The CDR3 reads CASRMDRGTRNEKLFF. The CDR3 coding sequence is TGTGCCAGCAGAATGGACAGGGGGACCCGGAATGAAAAACTGTTTTTT. The whole variable domain, remainder taken from reference TRBV2 and TRBJ1-4, is EPEVTQTPSHQVTQMGQEVILRCVPISNHLYFYWYRQILGQKVEFLVSFYNNEISEKSEIFDDQFSVERPDGSNFTLKIRSTKLEDSAMYFCASRMDRGTRNEKLFFGSGTQLSVL.

The chain is built from TRBV6-1 and TRBJ1-2, with D possibly TRBD1 on 5 matching bases. This CDR3 has 13 amino acids. Germline loops: CDR1 MNHNS, CDR2 SASEGT. Trimming took 7 bases from V and 0 from J, leaving 9 bases between them. In DNA form, the CDR3 reads TGTGCCAGCACCAGGGATACTAACTATGGCTACACCTTC. This encodes CASTRDTNYGYTF.

The rearrangement joins TRBV6-1 to TRBJ1-1; possible D gene TRBD1, 5 bases. The CDR3 spans 15 residues. Trimming cost V 5 bases and J 4 bases, with 17 bases left between them. CDR1 and CDR2 from the germline V gene are MNHNS and SASEGT. CDR3 sequence (DNA): TGTGCCAGCAGTAGCTTGCGGGGGTGGGGCACTGAAGCTTTCTTT. Translating it yields CASSSLRGWGTEAFF.

The rearrangement uses TRBV5-1 and TRBJ2-3; 7 bases line up with TRBD1. CDR3 length equals 15 residues. Germline CDR1 SGHRS, CDR2 YFSETQ. J was trimmed by 3 bases and V by 1 base; bases with no gene match: 5. The CDR3, as DNA: TGCGCCAGCAGCTTGACGGGACAGAGAACAGATACGCAGTATTTT. Protein: CASSLTGQRTDTQYF.

The chain links TRBV29-1 to TRBJ1-4; no definite D call. V was trimmed by 2 bases and J by 4 bases, leaving 8 bases between them. Germline V gene lookup returns CDR1 SQVTM and CDR2 ANQGSEA. CDR3 length equals 13 residues. CDR3 loop: CSVERQINEKLFF. CDR3 sequence (DNA): TGCAGCGTTGAAAGACAAATTAATGAAAAACTGTTTTTT. Drawing the rest from reference TRBV29-1 and TRBJ1-4, the complete variable domain is SAVISQKPSRDICQRGTSLTIQCQVDSQVTMMFWYRQQPGQSLTLIATANQGSEATYESGFVIDKFPISRPNLTFSTLTVSNMSPEDSSIYLCSVERQINEKLFFGSGTQLSVL.

This clone has more than one count but fewer than ten. V and J are TRBV6-5 and TRBJ2-1, with D possibly TRBD2 on 7 matching bases. The CDR3 runs 13 residues. With 5 bases removed from V and 9 bases from J, the gap between germline ends came to 14 bases. CDR1 is MNHEY, CDR2 SVGAGI, per germline. For the CDR3, the DNA is TGTGCCAGCAGTGGGGGGGGGCTTGGTGAGCAGTTCTTC. It is translated as CASSGGGLGEQFF.

CDR3 sequence reads: CASSGGTGRNTIYF. CDR3 sequence (DNA): TGTGCCAGCAGTGGAGGGACAGGGAGAAACACCATATATTTT. The V call is TRBV6-1, the J call TRBJ1-3, with 9 bases lining up with TRBD1. Germline V CDR1 and CDR2: MNHNS, SASEGT. The CDR3 covers 14 residues. The junction had 3 bases not matched to a gene; V was cut back by 4 bases and J by 5 bases.

The chain combines TRBV10-1 with TRBJ2-3; 7 nucleotides line up with TRBD1. This CDR3 contains 17 residues. CDR1 WNHNN and CDR2 SYGVQD come from the germline V gene (reference sequence). Trimming removed 0 bases from V and 0 bases from J; junction bases left unmatched: 6. CDR3 sequence reads: CASSESRGRGSTDTQYF. The CDR3 nucleotides are TGCGCCAGCAGTGAGTCGAGGGGCAGGGGGAGCACAGATACGCAGTATTTT.